The entry below gives a single TCR beta chain sequence along with its context. The antigen remains undetermined. The CDR3 runs to 15 residues. V was pared by 6 bases and J by 0 bases, with 15 bases between. The germline V gene has CDR1 SNHLY and CDR2 FYNNEI. The treatment is: oral pan-JAK inhibitor, 5-10 mg twice daily. Sequencing used cDNA as its template, made by extracting RNA and reverse transcribing it. Some clones are missing from TCRdb's copy, which holds only in-frame ones; the method was immunoSEQ multiplex PCR. The data hold about 99,000 clones, with just over 85% observed a single time. The record originates from a study of CD8+ T cells in alopecia areata. The study's findings and limits: Besides other cells, scalp samples also yield sequences of resident alphabeta T cells from normal skin. Tofacitinib significantly lowered scalp clonality and expanded CD8+ clones among the top 100. Clonality exceeded that of normal scalp in lesional scalp, most notably in alopecia totalis/universalis.

The source was CD8+ T cells sorted from blood, collected between weeks 30 and 35, from a patient treated with tofacitinib. The sequence derives from a human donor with alopecia areata. The rearrangement uses TRBV2 and TRBJ2-7; tentatively, D is TRBD1 (6 bases). The CDR3 protein is CASRDLRQASYEQYF. As DNA, the CDR3 is TGTGCCAGCAGGGACCTTCGACAGGCCTCCTACGAGCAGTACTTC.